A selection of T cell receptor beta chains follows, all from one sample in a study of T cells in Graves' hyperthyroidism and ophthalmopathy. TCRdb re-derived calls from the multiplex PCR reads in MiXCR, one entry per CDR3 protein. The sample contains about 400,000 distinct CDR3 sequences, 15% to 18% of which appear only once. Input material: blood. All receptors come from a young woman with Graves' hyperthyroidism. The conserved cysteine and the conserved F or W are not part of the CDR3 here. The order of the fields is D gene, J gene, V gene, CDR3 protein. D genes are given only for firm matches.

D: NA
J: TRBJ2-2
V: TRBV6-1
CDR3: ASSEQGLTNTGELF

D: TRBD2
J: TRBJ2-7
V: TRBV6-1
CDR3: ASRGASGEQY

D: TRBD1
J: TRBJ2-7
V: TRBV9
CDR3: ASSVGQGTGYEQY

D: NA
J: TRBJ1-5
V: TRBV12-3/TRBV12-4
CDR3: ASRVSLNPGGSQPQH

D: NA
J: TRBJ2-5
V: TRBV12-5
CDR3: ASGRTTGTPISPKKETQY

D: NA
J: TRBJ1-2
V: TRBV11-2
CDR3: ASSLAQGLVNGYT

D: NA
J: TRBJ1-3
V: TRBV7-9
CDR3: ASSKSQGGRVHSGNTIY

D: TRBD2
J: TRBJ2-1
V: TRBV29-1
CDR3: SVEVRGLAGGTYNEQF

D: NA
J: TRBJ1-2
V: TRBV2
CDR3: AGRASRHGYT

D: NA
J: TRBJ2-3
V: TRBV10-3
CDR3: AISDSAGTQY

D: NA
J: TRBJ1-5
V: TRBV2
CDR3: ASNPGRGDQPQH

D: TRBD2
J: TRBJ2-2
V: TRBV7-9
CDR3: ASSWGGTNTGELF

D: TRBD2
J: TRBJ2-3
V: TRBV13
CDR3: ASSLEGSGSTDTQY

D: TRBD2
J: TRBJ2-2
V: TRBV4-1
CDR3: ASSHRLAPKRPNTGELF

D: NA
J: TRBJ1-2
V: TRBV15
CDR3: ATSRRYRDGYT

D: TRBD1
J: TRBJ2-7
V: TRBV12-3/TRBV12-4
CDR3: ASSLLRTGNYEQY

D: TRBD2
J: TRBJ2-1
V: TRBV20-1
CDR3: SAPMGLAGEQF

D: NA
J: TRBJ1-6
V: TRBV4-1
CDR3: AREGCLVPLH

D: NA
J: TRBJ2-5
V: TRBV6-1
CDR3: ASSYSPGFRGSRETQY

D: TRBD2
J: TRBJ2-2
V: TRBV6-2/TRBV6-3
CDR3: ASTPGRQDTGELF

D: TRBD1
J: TRBJ1-5
V: TRBV24-1
CDR3: ATSDTGANQPQH

D: NA
J: TRBJ1-1
V: TRBV6-4
CDR3: ASRKGVNTEAF

D: NA
J: TRBJ1-5
V: TRBV27
CDR3: ASSRGGINQPQH

D: NA
J: TRBJ1-2
V: TRBV7-8
CDR3: ASSPGLEGRYGYT

D: TRBD1
J: TRBJ1-2
V: TRBV20-1
CDR3: SAARDRSYGYT

D: TRBD2
J: TRBJ2-2
V: TRBV11-2
CDR3: ASSNRLAGGRRAGELL

D: NA
J: TRBJ1-2
V: TRBV7-3
CDR3: ASSLTPGAYGYT

D: NA
J: TRBJ1-1
V: TRBV4-1
CDR3: ASSQVGYYTEAF

D: TRBD1
J: TRBJ2-7
V: TRBV6-1
CDR3: ASSHRTGPYEQY

D: NA
J: TRBJ1-6
V: TRBV7-9
CDR3: ASSLTENSPLH

D: NA
J: TRBJ1-4
V: TRBV30
CDR3: AWSTGPNEKLF

D: NA
J: TRBJ1-2
V: TRBV7-3
CDR3: ASSRGEGNYGYT

D: TRBD2
J: TRBJ2-5
V: TRBV10-3
CDR3: AISASGSARETQY

D: NA
J: TRBJ1-5
V: TRBV29-1
CDR3: SVESPDQPQH

D: NA
J: TRBJ1-2
V: TRBV20-1
CDR3: SARLQGLSGYT

D: TRBD1
J: TRBJ2-5
V: TRBV7-3
CDR3: ASSFGTGYARETQY

D: TRBD2
J: TRBJ2-5
V: TRBV5-1
CDR3: ASSRTSGPFWAQY

D: NA
J: TRBJ1-2
V: TRBV7-3
CDR3: ASSLVTGGNYGYT

D: TRBD1
J: TRBJ1-2
V: TRBV19
CDR3: ASSIDRGRGHRYT

D: TRBD1
J: TRBJ2-1
V: TRBV5-6
CDR3: ASSTDRGLKGEQF

D: NA
J: TRBJ2-5
V: TRBV5-1
CDR3: ASSLSGGREETQY

D: TRBD2
J: TRBJ2-7
V: TRBV4-1
CDR3: ASSLGPSGVIISYEQY

D: TRBD2
J: TRBJ2-3
V: TRBV12-3/TRBV12-4
CDR3: ASSKRTSGGAGTQY

D: NA
J: TRBJ2-1
V: TRBV24-1
CDR3: ATSESSYNEQF

D: TRBD2
J: TRBJ2-5
V: TRBV4-1
CDR3: ASSQGLAGGSAETQY

D: TRBD2
J: TRBJ2-3
V: TRBV29-1
CDR3: SVEVPSGSMDTQY

D: NA
J: TRBJ1-2
V: TRBV28
CDR3: ASRFQGRRSGYT

D: NA
J: TRBJ1-4
V: TRBV28
CDR3: ASSGATATNEKLF

D: NA
J: TRBJ2-1
V: TRBV6-4
CDR3: ASSDPALGSYNEQF

D: NA
J: TRBJ1-4
V: TRBV20-1
CDR3: SATGTNEKLF

D: TRBD2
J: TRBJ2-5
V: TRBV20-1
CDR3: SARGPPRAGGEQETQY

D: NA
J: TRBJ2-2
V: TRBV5-1
CDR3: ASSSGQVLNTGELF